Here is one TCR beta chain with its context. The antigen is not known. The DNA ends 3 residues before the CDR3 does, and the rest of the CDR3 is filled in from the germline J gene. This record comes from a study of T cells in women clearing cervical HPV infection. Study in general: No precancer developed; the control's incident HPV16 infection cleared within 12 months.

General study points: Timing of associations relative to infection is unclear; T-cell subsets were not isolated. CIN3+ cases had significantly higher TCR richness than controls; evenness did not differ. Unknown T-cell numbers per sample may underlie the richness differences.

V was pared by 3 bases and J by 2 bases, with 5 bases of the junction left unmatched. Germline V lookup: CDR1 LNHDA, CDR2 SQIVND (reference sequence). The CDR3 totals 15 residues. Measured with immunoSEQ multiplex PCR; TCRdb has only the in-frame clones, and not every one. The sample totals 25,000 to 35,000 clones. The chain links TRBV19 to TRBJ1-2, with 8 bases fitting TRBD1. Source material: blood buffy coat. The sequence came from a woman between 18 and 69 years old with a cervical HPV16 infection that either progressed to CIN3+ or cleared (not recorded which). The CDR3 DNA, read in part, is TGTGCCAGTAGTATCCCGGGACAGGAAAACTATGGC. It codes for CASSIPGQENYG. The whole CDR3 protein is CASSIPGQENYGYTF.